Listed below are T cell receptor beta chains from one sample, sequenced in a study of yellow fever vaccine responses in identical twins. TCRdb passed the RT-PCR reads through MiXCR, listing each CDR3 protein once. In the table there are some 20,000 distinct CDR3 sequences, under 85% of which are singletons. This material consisted of T cells from blood (PBMCs), unsorted or a sorted subset (not recorded which), taken before or after yellow fever vaccination (not recorded which). The receptors stem from a woman under 30 who received the yellow fever vaccine. Each CDR3 is given without its conserved first and last residue. The order of the fields is J gene, D gene, clone size, V gene, CDR3 protein. A D gene is named only where the DNA matches it firmly. Expanded clones get a size class; other rows say once, few or many, or leave the size out.

>TRBJ1-3|-|-|TRBV2
ASSGGTGNTIY
>TRBJ2-1|TRBD1|-|TRBV18
ASAGTATNEQF
>TRBJ2-3|TRBD1|-|TRBV5-4
ASSLEGQGMGYTQY
>TRBJ1-2|-|-|TRBV18
ASSIDTIYGYT
>TRBJ2-1|TRBD2|few|TRBV11-3
ASSLVFGGSSAYNEQF
>TRBJ2-1|TRBD2|-|TRBV4-1
ASSQTSGPSSYNEQF
>TRBJ1-2|TRBD1|-|TRBV12-3/TRBV12-4
ASTPPNNQGDYGYT
>TRBJ2-1|TRBD1|few|TRBV29-1
SGGQGQPEQF
>TRBJ2-7|-|few|TRBV4-1
ASSQVGSYEQY
>TRBJ2-2|-|-|TRBV5-5
ASSLLKNTGELF
>TRBJ1-6|-|-|TRBV12-3/TRBV12-4
ASSFQGRSPLH
>TRBJ2-3|-|-|TRBV7-6
ASSLRTSTDTQY
>TRBJ2-4|TRBD2|-|TRBV20-1
SAGGVAKNIQY
>TRBJ1-5|-|-|TRBV4-1
ASSQGPHRVGQPQH
>TRBJ2-3|-|-|TRBV11-2
ASSFRGTDTQY
>TRBJ2-1|-|-|TRBV5-1
ASSPGGSSMDEQF
>TRBJ2-3|TRBD1|few|TRBV28
ASSPGTGATDTQY
>TRBJ2-7|-|-|TRBV19
ASSIGLLNEQY
>TRBJ2-5|-|once|TRBV20-1
SARVGTQETQY
>TRBJ2-7|TRBD2|-|TRBV7-9
ASSLSGTYYEQY
>TRBJ1-3|-|few|TRBV11-2
ASSPPEAGSGNTIY
>TRBJ2-1|TRBD2|-|TRBV18
ASSPPGLAGLEQF
>TRBJ1-5|-|-|TRBV2
ASSEGPGSNQPQH
>TRBJ2-5|-|few|TRBV7-6
ASSLGPGNQETQY
>TRBJ2-5|-|few|TRBV20-1
SASTGRETQY
>TRBJ2-1|TRBD1|-|TRBV11-3
ASSPGSWDSSYNEQF
>TRBJ1-4|-|-|TRBV12-3/TRBV12-4
ASSSRAFNEKLF
>TRBJ1-3|TRBD1|-|TRBV10-1
ASSEGQGVGNTIY
>TRBJ2-1|TRBD2|-|TRBV6-1
ASRLAGAYNEQF
>TRBJ2-5|-|-|TRBV29-1
SVEGGDRPWETQY
>TRBJ2-2|-|-|TRBV11-1
ASSRAEGGHTGELF
>TRBJ1-6|-|-|TRBV27
ASSMRTLNSPLH
>TRBJ2-7|TRBD2|-|TRBV18
ASSLGGGSYEQY
>TRBJ2-3|-|-|TRBV6-1
ASRQLADTQY
>TRBJ1-2|-|-|TRBV7-7
ASSSRDPGSDGYT
>TRBJ2-1|-|-|TRBV5-4
ASSGHSYDEQF
>TRBJ2-1|-|-|TRBV29-1
SVETGSYSEQF